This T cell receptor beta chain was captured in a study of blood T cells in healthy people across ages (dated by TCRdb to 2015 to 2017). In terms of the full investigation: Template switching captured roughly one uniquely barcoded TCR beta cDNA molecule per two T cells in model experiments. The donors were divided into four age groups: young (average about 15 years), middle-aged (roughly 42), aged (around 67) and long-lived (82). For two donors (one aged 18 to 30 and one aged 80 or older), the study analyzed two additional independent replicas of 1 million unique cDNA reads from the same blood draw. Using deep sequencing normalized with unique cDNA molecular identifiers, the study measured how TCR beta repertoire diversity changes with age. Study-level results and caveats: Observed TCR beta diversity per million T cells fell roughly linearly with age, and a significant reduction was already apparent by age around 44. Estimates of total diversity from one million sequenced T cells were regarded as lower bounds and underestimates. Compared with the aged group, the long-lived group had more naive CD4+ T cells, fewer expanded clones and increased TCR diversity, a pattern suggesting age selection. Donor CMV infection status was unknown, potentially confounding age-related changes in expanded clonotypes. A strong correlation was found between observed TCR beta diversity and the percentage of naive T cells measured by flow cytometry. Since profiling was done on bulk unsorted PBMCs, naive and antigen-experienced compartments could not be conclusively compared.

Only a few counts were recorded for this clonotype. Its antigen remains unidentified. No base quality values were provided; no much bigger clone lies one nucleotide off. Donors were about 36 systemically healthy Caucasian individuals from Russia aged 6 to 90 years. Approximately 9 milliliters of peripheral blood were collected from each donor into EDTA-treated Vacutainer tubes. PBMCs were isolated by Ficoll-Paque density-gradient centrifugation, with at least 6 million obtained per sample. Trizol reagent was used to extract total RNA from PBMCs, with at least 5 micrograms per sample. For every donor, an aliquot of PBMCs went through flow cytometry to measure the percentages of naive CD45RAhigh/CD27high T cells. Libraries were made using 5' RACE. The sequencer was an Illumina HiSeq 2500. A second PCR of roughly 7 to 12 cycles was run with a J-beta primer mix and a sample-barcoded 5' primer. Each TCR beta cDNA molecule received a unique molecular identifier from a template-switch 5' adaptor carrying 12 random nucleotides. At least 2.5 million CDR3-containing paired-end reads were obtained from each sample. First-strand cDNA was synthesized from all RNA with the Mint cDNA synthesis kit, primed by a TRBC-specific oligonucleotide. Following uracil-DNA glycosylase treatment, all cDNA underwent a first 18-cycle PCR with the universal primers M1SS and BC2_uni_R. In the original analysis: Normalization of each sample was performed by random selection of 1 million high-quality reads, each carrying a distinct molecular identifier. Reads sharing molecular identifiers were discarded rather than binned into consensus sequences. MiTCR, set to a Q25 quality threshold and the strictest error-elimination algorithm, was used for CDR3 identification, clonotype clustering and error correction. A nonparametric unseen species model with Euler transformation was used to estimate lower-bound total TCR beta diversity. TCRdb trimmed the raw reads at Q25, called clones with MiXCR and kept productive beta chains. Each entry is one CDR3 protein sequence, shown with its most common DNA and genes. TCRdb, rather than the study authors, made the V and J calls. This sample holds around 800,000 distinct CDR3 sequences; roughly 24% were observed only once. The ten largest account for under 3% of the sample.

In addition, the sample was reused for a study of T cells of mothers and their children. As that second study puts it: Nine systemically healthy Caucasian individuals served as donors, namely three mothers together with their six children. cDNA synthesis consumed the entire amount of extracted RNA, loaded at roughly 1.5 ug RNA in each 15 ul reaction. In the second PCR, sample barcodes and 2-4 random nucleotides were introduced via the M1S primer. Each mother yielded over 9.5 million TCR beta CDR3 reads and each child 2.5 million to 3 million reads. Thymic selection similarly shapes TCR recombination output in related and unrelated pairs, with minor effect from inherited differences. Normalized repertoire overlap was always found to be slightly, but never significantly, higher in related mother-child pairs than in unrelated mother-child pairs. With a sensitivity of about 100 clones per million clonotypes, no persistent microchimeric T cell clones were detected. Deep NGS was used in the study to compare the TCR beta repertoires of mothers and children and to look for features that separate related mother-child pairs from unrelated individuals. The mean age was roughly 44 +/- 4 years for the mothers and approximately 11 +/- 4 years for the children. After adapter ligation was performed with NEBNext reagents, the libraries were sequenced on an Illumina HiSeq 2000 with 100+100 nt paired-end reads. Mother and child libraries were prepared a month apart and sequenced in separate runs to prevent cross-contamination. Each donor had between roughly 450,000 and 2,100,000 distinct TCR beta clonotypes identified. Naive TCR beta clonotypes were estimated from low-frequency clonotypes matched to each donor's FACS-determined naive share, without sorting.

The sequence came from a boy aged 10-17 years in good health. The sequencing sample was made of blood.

Here is the DNA: TGTGCCATCAGTCTTAGCGGGGGGGCCCACAATGAGCAGTTCTTC. This is translated as CAISLSGGAHNEQFF. The sequence is built from TRBV10-3 and TRBJ2-1, and TRBD2 matches 11 of the central bases. V loses 5 bases at its end and J loses 5 bases; junction bases beyond the gene matches: 5. The CDR3 holds 15 amino acids from the cysteine to the phenylalanine. Solely the CDR3 DNA is kept, with 45 bases framed from the first base. Looking up the germline V gene yields CDR1 ENHRY and CDR2 SYGVKD.